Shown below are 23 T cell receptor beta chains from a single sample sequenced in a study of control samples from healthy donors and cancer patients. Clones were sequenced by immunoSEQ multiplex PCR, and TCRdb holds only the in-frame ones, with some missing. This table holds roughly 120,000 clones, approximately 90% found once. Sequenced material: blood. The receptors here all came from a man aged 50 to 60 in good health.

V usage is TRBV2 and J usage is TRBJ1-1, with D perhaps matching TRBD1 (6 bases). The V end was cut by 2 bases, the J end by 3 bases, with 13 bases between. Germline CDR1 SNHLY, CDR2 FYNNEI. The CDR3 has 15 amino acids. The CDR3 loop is CASSERRGGYTEAFF. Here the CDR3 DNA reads TGTGCCAGCAGTGAACGTCGAGGGGGGTACACTGAAGCTTTCTTT.

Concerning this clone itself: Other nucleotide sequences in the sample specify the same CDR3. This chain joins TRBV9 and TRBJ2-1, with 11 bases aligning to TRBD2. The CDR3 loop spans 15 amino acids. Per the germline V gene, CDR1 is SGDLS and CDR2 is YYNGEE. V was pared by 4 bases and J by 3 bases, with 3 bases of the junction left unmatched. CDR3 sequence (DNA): TGTGCCAGCAGCCTAACTAGCGGGGGCTACAATGAGCAGTTCTTC. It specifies CASSLTSGGYNEQFF.

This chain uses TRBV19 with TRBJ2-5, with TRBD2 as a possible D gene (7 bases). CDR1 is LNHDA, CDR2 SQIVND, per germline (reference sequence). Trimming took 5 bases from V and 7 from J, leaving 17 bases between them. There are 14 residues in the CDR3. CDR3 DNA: TGTGCCAGTAGTCCAACGGGGGGCCTTGCGACCCAGTACTTC. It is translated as CASSPTGGLATQYF.

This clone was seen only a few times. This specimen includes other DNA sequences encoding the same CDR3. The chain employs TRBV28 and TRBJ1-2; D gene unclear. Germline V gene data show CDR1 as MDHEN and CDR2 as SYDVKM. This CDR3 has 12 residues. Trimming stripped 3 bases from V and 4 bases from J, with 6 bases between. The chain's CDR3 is CASSLRSYGYTF. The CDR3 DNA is TGTGCCAGCAGTTTGCGTAGCTATGGCTACACCTTC.

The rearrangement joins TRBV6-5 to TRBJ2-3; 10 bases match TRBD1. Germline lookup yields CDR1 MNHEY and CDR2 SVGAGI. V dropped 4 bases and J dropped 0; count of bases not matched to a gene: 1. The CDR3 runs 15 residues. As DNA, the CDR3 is TGTGCCAGCAGTTCGGGACAGGGGAGCACAGATACGCAGTATTTT. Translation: CASSSGQGSTDTQYF.

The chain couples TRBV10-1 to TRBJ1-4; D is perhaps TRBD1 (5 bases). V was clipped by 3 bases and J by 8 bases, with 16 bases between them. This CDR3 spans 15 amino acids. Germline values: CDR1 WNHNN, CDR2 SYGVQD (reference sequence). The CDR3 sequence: CASSDSGRVREKLFF. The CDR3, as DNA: TGCGCCAGCAGTGATTCGGGACGAGTTAGGGAAAAACTGTTTTTT.

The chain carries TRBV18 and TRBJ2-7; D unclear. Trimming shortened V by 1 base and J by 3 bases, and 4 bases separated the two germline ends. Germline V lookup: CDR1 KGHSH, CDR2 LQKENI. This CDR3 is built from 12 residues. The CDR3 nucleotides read TGTGCCAGCTCACCACAGGACTACGAGCAGTACTTC. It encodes CASSPQDYEQYF.

CDR3 DNA sequence: TGTGCCAGCAGTGAACAGGGGGCCGCGAACACCGGGGAGCTGTTTTTT. It encodes CASSEQGAANTGELFF. The chain links TRBV2 to TRBJ2-2, with 8 bases aligning to TRBD1. This CDR3 has 16 residues. V shed 2 bases and J 0 bases; nucleotides not matched to a gene: 2. CDR1 and CDR2 from the germline V gene are SNHLY and FYNNEI.

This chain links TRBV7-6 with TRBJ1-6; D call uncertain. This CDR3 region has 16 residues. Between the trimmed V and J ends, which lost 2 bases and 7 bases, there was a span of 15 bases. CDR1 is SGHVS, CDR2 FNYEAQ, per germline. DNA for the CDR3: TGTGCCAGCAGCTTATTTAAGTACAGTTCCAATTCACCCCTCCACTTT. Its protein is CASSLFKYSSNSPLHF.

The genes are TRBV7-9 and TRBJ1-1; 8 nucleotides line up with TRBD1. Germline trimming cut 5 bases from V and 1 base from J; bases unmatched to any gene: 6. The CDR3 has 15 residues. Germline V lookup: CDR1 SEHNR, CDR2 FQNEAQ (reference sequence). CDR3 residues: CASSLTGAGNTEAFF. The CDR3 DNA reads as TGTGCCAGCAGCCTGACAGGGGCTGGGAACACTGAAGCTTTCTTT.

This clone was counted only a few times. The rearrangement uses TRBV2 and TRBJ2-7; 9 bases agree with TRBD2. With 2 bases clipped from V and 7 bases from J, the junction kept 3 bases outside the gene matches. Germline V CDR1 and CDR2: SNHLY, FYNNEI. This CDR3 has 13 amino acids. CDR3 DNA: TGTGCCAGCAGTGAACAGCTAGCGGGGGAGCAGTACTTC. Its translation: CASSEQLAGEQYF.

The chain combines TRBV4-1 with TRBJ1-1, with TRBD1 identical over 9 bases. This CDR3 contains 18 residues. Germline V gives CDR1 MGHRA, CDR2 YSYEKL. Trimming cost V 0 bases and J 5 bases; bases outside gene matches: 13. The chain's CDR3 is CASSQDLGWGQGGTEAFF. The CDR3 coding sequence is TGCGCCAGCAGCCAAGATTTGGGGTGGGGACAGGGCGGAACTGAAGCTTTCTTT.

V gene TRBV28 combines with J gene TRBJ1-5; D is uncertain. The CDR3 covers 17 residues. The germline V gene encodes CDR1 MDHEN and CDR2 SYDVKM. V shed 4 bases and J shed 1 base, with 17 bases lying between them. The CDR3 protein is CASSSPQTVLSNQPQHF. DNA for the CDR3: TGTGCCAGCAGTTCGCCCCAAACCGTGCTGAGCAATCAGCCCCAGCATTTT.

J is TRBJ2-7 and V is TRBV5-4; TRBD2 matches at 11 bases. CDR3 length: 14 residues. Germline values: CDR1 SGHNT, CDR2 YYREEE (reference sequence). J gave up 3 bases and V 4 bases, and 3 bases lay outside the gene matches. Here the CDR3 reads CASSPGTSGYEQYF. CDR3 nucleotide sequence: TGTGCCAGCAGCCCTGGGACTAGCGGCTACGAGCAGTACTTC.

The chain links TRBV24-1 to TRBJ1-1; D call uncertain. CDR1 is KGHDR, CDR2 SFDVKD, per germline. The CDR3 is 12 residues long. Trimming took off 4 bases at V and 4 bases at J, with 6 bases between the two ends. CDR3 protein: CATSDPGTEAFF. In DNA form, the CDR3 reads TGTGCCACCAGTGACCCCGGCACTGAAGCTTTCTTT.

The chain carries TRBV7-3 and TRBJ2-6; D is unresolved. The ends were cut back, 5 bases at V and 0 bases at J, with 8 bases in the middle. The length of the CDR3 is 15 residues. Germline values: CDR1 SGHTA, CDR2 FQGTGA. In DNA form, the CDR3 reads TGTGCCAGCAGCCGCGCCTCCTCTGGGGCCAACGTCCTGACTTTC. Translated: CASSRASSGANVLTF. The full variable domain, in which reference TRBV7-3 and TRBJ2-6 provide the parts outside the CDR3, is GAGVSQTPSNKVTEKGKYVELRCDPISGHTALYWYRQSLGQGPEFLIYFQGTGAADDSGLPNDRFFAVRPEGSVSTLKIQRTERGDSAVYLCASSRASSGANVLTFGAGSRLTVL.

CDR3 in amino acids: CASSLAYTVSDEQFF. DNA for the CDR3: TGTGCCAGCAGCTTGGCCTATACGGTCTCGGATGAGCAGTTCTTC. The chain uses TRBV5-4 and TRBJ2-1; no reliable D call. Per the germline V gene, CDR1 is SGHNT and CDR2 is YYREEE (reference sequence). The CDR3 extends over 15 amino acids. V lost 0 bases, J lost 8 bases, and 15 bases lay in between. The complete variable domain, with remaining parts taken from reference TRBV5-4 and TRBJ2-1, reads ETGVTQSPTHLIKTRGQQVTLRCSSQSGHNTVSWYQQALGQGPQFIFQYYREEENGRGNFPPRFSGLQFPNYSSELNVNALELDDSALYLCASSLAYTVSDEQFFGPGTRLTVL.

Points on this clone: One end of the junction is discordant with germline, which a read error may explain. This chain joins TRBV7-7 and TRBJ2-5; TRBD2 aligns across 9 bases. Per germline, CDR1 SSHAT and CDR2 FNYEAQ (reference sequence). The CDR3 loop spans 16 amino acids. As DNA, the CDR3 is TGTGCTAGCAGCTTAGCGGAGCGGGGGGCGCAAGAGACCCAGTACTTC. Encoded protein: CASSLAERGAQETQYF.

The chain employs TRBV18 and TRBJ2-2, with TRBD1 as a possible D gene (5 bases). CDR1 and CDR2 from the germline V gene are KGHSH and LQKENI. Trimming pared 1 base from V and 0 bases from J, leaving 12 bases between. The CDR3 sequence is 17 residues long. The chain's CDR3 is CASSPLLQGANTGELFF. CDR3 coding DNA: TGTGCCAGCTCACCACTCCTCCAGGGCGCGAACACCGGGGAGCTGTTTTTT.

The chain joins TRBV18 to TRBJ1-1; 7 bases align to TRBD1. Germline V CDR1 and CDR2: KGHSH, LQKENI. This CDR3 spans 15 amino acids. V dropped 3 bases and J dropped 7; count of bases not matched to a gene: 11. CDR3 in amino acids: CASSPATGRGVEAFF. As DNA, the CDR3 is TGTGCCAGCTCACCCGCGACAGGGAGGGGGGTTGAAGCTTTCTTT.

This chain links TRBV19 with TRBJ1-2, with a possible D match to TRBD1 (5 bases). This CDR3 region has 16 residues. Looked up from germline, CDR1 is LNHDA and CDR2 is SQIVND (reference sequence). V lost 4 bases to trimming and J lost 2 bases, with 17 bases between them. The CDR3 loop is CASSRGVRSANYGYTF. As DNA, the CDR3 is TGTGCCAGTAGTAGGGGGGTTCGTTCAGCCAACTATGGCTACACCTTC.

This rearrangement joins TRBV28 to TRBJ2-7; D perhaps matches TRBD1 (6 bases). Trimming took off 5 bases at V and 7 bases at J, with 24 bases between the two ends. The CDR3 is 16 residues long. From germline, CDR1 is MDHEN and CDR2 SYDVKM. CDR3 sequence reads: CASSAGQSIQRGEQYF. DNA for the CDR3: TGTGCCAGCAGTGCAGGACAGTCCATTCAAAGGGGGGAGCAGTACTTC. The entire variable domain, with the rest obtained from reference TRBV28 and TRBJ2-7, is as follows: DVKVTQSSRYLVKRTGEKVFLECVQDMDHENMFWYRQDPGLGLRLIYFSYDVKMKEKGDIPEGYSVSREKKERFSLILESASTNQTSMYLCASSAGQSIQRGEQYFGPGTRLTVT.

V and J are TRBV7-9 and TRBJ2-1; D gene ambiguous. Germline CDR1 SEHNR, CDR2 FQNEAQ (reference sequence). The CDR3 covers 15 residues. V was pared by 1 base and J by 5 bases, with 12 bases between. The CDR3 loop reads CASSLDLGNNNEQFF. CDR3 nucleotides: TGTGCCAGCAGCTTAGATCTGGGCAACAACAATGAGCAGTTCTTC.